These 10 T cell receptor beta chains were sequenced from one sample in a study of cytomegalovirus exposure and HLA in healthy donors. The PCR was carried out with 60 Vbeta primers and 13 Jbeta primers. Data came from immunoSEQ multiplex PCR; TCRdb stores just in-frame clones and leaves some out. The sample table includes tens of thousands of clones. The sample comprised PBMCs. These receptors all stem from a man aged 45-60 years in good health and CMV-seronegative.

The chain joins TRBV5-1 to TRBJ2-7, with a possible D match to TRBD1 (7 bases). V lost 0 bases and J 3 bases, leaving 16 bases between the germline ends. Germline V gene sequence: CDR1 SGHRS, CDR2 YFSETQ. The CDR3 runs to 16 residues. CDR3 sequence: CASSLETGEALYEQYF. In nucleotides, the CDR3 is TGCGCCAGCAGCTTGGAAACAGGGGAGGCCCTCTACGAGCAGTACTTC.

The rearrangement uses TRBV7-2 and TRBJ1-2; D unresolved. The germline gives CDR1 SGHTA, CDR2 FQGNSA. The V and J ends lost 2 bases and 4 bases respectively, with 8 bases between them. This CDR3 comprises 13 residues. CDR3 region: CASSLRGSYGYTF. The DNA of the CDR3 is TGTGCCAGCAGCTTACGGGGTAGCTATGGCTACACCTTC.

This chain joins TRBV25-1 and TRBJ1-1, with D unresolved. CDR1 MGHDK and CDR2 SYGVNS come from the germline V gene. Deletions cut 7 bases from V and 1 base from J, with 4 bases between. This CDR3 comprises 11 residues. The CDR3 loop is CASTRNTEAFF. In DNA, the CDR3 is TGTGCCAGCACCAGGAACACTGAAGCTTTCTTT. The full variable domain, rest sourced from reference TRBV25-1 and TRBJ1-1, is EADIYQTPRYLVIGTGKKITLECSQTMGHDKMYWYQQDPGMELHLIHYSYGVNSTEKGDLSSESTVSRIRTEHFPLTLESARPSHTSQYLCASTRNTEAFFGQGTRLTVV.

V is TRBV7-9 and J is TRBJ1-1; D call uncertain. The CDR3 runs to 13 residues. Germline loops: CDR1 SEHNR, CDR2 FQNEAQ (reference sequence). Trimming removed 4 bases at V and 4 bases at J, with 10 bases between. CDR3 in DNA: TGTGCCAGCAGCTATAAATCCGGCACTGAAGCTTTCTTT. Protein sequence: CASSYKSGTEAFF.

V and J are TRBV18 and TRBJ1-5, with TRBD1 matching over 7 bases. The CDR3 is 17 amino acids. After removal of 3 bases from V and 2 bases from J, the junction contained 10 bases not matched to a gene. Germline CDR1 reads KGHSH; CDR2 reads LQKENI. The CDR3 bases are TGTGCCAGCTCACCCTGGTCAGGGGGGAGCGGCAATCAGCCCCAGCATTTT. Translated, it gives CASSPWSGGSGNQPQHF.

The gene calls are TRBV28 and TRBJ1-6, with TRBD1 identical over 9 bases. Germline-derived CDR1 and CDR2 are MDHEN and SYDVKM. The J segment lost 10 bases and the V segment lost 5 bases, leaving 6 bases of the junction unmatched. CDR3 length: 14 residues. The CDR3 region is CASSPGQGYSPLHF. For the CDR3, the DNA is TGTGCCAGCAGTCCGGGACAGGGATACTCACCCCTCCACTTT.

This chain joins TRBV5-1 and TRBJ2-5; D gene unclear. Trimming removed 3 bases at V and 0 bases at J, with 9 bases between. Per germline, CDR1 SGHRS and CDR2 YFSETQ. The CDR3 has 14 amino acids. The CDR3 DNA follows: TGCGCCAGCAGCTCAGGCCCCTACCAAGAGACCCAGTACTTC. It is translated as CASSSGPYQETQYF.

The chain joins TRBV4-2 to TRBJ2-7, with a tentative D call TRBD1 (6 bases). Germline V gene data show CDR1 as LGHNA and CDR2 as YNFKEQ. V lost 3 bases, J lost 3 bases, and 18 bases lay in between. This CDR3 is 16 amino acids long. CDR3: CASSQKQGFPYYEQYF. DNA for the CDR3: TGTGCCAGCAGCCAGAAACAGGGTTTCCCTTACTACGAGCAGTACTTC.

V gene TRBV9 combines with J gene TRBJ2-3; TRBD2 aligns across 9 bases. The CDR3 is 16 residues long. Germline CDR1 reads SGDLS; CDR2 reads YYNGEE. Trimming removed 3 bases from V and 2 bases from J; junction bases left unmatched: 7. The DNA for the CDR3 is TGTGCCAGCAGCGGAGCGGGGGGTCACCTCACAGATACGCAGTATTTT. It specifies CASSGAGGHLTDTQYF.

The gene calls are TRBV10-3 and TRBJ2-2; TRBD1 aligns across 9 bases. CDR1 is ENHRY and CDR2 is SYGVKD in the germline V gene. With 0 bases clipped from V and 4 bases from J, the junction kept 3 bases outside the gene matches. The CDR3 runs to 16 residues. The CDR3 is CAISESRTGVTGELFF. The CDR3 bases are TGTGCCATCAGTGAGTCGAGGACAGGGGTCACCGGGGAGCTGTTTTTT.